Here is one T cell receptor (beta chain) with its context. Sequenced by immunoSEQ multiplex PCR; TCRdb stores in-frame clones only, minus some. The top ten clones hold 4% to 4.5% of a sample with 210,000 or so clones, around 84% of them seen once. The entry originates in a study of blood T cell repertoires in COVID-19. For the study at large: Spain, Italy and the United States supplied samples that represented acute and convalescent COVID-19. In each case, the material was cDNA or gDNA derived from T cells, B-cell-depleted T cells, or PBMCs.

V was clipped by 2 bases and J by 4 bases; unmatched bases: 7. The CDR3 loop spans 16 amino acids. Germline V gene sequence: CDR1 KGHSH, CDR2 LQKENI. This TCR derives from a man aged 45-65 years with acute or convalescent COVID-19. The J gene is TRBJ2-3, the V gene TRBV18; TRBD2 aligns across 9 bases. The sequencing input was peripheral blood. CDR3 in DNA: TGTGCCAGCTCACCAAAGAGACTAGCGGCGGCAGATACGCAGTATTTT. This gives the protein CASSPKRLAAADTQYF.